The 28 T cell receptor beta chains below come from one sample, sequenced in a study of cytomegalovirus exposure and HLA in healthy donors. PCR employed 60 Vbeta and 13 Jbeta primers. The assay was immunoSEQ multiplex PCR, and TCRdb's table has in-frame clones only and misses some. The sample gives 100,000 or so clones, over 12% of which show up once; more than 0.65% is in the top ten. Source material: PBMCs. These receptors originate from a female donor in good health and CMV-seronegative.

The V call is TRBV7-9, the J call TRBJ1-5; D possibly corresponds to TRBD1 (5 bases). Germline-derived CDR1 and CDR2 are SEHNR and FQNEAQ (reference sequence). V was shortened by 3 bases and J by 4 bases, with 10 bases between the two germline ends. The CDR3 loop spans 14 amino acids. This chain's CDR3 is CASSFSGANQPQHF. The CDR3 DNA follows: TGTGCCAGCAGCTTTTCTGGGGCAAATCAGCCCCAGCATTTT.

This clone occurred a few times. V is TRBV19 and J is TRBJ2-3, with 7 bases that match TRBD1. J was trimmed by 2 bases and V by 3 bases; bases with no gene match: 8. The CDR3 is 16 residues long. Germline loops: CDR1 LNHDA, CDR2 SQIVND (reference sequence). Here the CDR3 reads CASSITGARVTDTQYF. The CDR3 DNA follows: TGTGCCAGTAGTATTACAGGGGCCCGTGTCACAGATACGCAGTATTTT. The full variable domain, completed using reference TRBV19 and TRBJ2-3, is DGGITQSPKYLFRKEGQNVTLSCEQNLNHDAMYWYRQDPGQGLRLIYYSQIVNDFQKGDIAEGYSVSREKKESFPLTVTSAQKNPTAFYLCASSITGARVTDTQYFGPGTRLTVL.

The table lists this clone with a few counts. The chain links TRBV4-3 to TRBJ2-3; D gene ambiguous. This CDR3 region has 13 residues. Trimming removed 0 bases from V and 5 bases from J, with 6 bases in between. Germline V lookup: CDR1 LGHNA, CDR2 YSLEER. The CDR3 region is CASSQELLDTQYF. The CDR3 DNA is TGCGCCAGCAGCCAAGAGTTACTAGATACGCAGTATTTT.

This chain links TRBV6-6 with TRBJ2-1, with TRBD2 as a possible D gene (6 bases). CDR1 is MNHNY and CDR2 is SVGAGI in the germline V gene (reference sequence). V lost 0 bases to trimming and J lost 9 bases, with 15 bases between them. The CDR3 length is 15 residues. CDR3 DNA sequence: TGTGCCAGCAGTTACTCGCGGGATCCTCCTCTTGAGCAGTTCTTC. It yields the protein CASSYSRDPPLEQFF.

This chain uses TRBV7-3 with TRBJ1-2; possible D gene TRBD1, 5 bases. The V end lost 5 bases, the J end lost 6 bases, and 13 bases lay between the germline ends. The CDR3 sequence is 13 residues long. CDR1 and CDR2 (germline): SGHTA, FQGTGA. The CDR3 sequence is CASSATGGDGYTF. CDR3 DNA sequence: TGTGCCAGCAGCGCGACGGGGGGAGATGGCTACACCTTC.

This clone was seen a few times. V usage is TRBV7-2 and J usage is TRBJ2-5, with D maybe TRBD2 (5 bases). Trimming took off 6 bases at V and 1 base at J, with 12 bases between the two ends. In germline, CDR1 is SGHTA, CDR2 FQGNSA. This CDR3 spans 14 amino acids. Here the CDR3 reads CASRPRRGQETQYF. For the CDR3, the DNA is TGTGCCAGCAGGCCGAGACGGGGCCAAGAGACCCAGTACTTC.

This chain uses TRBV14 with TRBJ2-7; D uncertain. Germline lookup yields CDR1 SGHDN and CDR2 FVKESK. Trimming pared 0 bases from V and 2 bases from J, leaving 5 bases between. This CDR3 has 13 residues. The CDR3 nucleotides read TGTGCCAGCAGCCAAGAAATTACCTACGAGCAGTACTTC. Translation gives CASSQEITYEQYF.

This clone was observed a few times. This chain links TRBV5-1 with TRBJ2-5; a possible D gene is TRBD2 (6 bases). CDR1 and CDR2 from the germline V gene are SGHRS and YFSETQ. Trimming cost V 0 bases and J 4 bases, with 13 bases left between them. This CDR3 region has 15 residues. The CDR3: CASSLEVGTLETQYF. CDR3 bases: TGCGCCAGCAGCTTGGAAGTTGGGACTCTAGAGACCCAGTACTTC.

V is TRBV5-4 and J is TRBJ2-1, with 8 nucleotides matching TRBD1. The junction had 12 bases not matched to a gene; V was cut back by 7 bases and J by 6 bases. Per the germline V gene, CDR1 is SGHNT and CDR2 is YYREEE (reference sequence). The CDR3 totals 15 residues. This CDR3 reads CASQGQGGILNEQFF. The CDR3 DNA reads TGTGCCAGCCAAGGACAGGGCGGGATTCTCAATGAGCAGTTCTTC.

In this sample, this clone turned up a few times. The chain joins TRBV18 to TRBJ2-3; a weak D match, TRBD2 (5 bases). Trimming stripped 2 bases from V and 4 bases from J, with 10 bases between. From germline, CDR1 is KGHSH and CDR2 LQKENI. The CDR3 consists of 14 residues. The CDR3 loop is CASSPERSADTQYF. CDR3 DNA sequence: TGTGCCAGCTCACCAGAGCGGAGCGCAGATACGCAGTATTTT.

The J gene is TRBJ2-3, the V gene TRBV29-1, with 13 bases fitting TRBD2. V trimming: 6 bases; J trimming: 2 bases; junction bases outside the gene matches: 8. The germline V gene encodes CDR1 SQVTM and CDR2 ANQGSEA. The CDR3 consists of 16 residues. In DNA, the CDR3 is TGCAGCGTGGGAGGACTAGCGGGAGCTAACACAGATACGCAGTATTTT. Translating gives CSVGGLAGANTDTQYF.

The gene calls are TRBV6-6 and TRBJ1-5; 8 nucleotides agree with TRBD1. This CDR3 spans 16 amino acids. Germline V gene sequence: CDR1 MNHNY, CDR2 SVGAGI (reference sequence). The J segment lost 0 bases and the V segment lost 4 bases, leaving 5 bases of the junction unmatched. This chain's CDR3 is CASSSDRGISNQPQHF. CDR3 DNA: TGTGCCAGCAGTTCCGACAGGGGTATTAGCAATCAGCCCCAGCATTTT.

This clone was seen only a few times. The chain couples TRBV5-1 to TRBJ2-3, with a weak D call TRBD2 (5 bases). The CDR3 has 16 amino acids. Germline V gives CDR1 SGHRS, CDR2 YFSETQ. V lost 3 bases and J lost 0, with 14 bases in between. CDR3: CASSWRTSSSTDTQYF. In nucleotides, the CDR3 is TGCGCCAGCAGCTGGAGGACTTCCTCTAGCACAGATACGCAGTATTTT. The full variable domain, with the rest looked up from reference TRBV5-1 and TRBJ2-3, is KAGVTQTPRYLIKTRGQQVTLSCSPISGHRSVSWYQQTPGQGLQFLFEYFSETQRNKGNFPGRFSGRQFSNSRSEMNVSTLELGDSALYLCASSWRTSSSTDTQYFGPGTRLTVL.

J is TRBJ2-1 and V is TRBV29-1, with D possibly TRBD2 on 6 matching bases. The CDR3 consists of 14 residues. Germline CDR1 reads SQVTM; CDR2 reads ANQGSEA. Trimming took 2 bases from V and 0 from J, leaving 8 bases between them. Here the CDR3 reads CSVEWRDSYNEQFF. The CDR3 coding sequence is TGCAGCGTTGAATGGCGGGACTCCTACAATGAGCAGTTCTTC.

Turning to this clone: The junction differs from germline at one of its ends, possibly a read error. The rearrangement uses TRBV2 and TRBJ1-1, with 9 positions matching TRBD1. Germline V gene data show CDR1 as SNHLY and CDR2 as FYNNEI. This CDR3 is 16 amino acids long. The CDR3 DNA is TGTGCCAGCAGTGCCGGGGGAACCAAACAGGGGGCGTTGAAGGTTTTT. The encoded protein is CASSAGGTKQGALKVF.

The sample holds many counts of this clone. CDR3 sequence: CASSERNSGANVLTF. In DNA form, the CDR3 reads TGTGCCAGCAGTGAGCGCAACTCTGGGGCCAACGTCCTGACTTTC. The V call is TRBV6-1, the J call TRBJ2-6; D not certain. The CDR3 loop spans 15 amino acids. Looked up from germline, CDR1 is MNHNS and CDR2 is SASEGT. Trimming took 3 bases from V and 0 from J, leaving 6 bases between them.

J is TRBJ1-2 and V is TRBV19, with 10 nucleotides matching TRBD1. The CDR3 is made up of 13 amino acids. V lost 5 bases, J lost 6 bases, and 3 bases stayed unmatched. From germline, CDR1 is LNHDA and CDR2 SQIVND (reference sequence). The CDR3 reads CASSFGTGDGYTF. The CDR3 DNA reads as TGTGCCAGTAGTTTCGGGACAGGGGATGGCTACACCTTC.

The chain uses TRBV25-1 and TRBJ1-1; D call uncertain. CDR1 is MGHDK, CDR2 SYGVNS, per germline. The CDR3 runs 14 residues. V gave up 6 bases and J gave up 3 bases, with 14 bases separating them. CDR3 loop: CASREASWDTEAFF. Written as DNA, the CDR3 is TGTGCCAGCAGGGAGGCAAGCTGGGACACTGAAGCTTTCTTT.

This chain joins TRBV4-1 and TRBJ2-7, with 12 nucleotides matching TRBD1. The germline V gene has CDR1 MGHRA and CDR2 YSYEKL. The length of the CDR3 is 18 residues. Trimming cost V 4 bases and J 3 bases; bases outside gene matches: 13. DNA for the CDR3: TGCGCCAGCAGCCTTTCCGGGACAGGGGGCGTTCGGGGCTACGAGCAGTACTTC. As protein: CASSLSGTGGVRGYEQYF.

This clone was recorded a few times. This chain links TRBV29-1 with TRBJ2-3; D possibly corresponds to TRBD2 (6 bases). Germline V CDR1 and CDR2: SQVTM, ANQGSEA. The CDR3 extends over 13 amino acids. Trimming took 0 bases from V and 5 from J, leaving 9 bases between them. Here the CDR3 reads CSVEDPTRDTQYF. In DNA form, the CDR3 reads TGCAGCGTTGAAGACCCGACTAGAGATACGCAGTATTTT.

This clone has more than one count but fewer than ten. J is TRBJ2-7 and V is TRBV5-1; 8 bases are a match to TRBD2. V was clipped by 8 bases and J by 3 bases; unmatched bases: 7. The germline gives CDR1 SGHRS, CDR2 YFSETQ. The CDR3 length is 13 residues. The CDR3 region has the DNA TGCGCCAGTAGAACTAGCGGCAACTACGAGCAGTACTTC. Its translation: CASRTSGNYEQYF.

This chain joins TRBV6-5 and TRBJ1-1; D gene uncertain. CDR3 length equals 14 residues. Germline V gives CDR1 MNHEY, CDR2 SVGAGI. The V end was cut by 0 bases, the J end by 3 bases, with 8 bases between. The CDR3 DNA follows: TGTGCCAGCAGTTACTCGGCCGCGGACACTGAAGCTTTCTTT. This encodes CASSYSAADTEAFF.

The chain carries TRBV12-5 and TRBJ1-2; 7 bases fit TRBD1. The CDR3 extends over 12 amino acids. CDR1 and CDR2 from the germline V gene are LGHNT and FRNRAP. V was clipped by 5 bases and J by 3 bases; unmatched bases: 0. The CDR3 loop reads CASGQGDYGYTF. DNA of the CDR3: TGTGCTAGTGGTCAGGGGGACTATGGCTACACCTTC. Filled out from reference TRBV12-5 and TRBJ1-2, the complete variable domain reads DARVTQTPRHKVTEMGQEVTMRCQPILGHNTVFWYRQTMMQGLELLAYFRNRAPLDDSGMPKDRFSAEMPDATLATLKIQPSEPRDSAVYFCASGQGDYGYTFGSGTRLTVV.

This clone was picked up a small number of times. The CDR3 region is CASSLGLAEETQYF. For the CDR3, the DNA is TGTGCCAGCAGCCTCGGACTAGCGGAAGAGACCCAGTACTTC. This sequence joins TRBV9 and TRBJ2-5, with 10 bases aligning to TRBD2. Germline loops: CDR1 SGDLS, CDR2 YYNGEE. V shed 4 bases, J shed 3 bases, and the junction held 3 bases outside the gene matches. The CDR3 length is 14 residues.

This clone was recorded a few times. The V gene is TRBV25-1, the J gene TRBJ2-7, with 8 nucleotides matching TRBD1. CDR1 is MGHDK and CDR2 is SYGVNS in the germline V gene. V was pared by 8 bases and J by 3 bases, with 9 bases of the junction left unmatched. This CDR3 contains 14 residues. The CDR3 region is CASSRTGLYYEQYF. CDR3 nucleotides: TGTGCCAGCTCGAGGACAGGGCTTTACTACGAGCAGTACTTC.

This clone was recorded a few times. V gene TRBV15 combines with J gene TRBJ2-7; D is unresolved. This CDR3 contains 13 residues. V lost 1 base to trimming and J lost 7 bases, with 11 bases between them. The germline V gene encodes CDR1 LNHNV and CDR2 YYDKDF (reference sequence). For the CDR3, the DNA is TGTGCCACCAGCAGAGCCCAAGCGCGGGAGCAGTACTTC. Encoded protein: CATSRAQAREQYF.

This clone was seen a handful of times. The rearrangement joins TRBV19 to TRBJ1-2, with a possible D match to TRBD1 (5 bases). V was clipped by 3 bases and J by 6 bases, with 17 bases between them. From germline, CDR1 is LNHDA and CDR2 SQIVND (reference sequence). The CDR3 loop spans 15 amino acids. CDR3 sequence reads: CASSITWGGGDGYTF. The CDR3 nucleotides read TGTGCCAGTAGTATCACTTGGGGCGGTGGAGATGGCTACACCTTC.

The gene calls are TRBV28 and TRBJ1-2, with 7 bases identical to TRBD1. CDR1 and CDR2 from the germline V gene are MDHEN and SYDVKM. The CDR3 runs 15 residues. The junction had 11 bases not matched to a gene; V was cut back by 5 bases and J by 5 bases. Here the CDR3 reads CASSLPPGQPYGYTF. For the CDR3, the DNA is TGTGCCAGCAGTCTACCCCCGGGACAGCCATATGGCTACACCTTC.